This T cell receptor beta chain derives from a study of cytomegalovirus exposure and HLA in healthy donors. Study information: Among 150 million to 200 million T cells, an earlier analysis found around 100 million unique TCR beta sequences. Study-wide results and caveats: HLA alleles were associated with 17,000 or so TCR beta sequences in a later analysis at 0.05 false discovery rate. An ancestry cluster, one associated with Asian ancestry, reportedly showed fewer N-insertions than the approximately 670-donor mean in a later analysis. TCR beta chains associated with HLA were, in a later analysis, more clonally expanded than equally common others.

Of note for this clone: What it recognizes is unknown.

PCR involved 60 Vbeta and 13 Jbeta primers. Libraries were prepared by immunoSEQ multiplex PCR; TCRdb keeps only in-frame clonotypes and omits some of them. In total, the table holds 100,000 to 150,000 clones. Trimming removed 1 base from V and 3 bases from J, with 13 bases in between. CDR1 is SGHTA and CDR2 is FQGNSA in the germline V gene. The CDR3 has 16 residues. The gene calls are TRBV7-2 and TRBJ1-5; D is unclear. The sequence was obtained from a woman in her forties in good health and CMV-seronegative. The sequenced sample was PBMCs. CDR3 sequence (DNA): TGTGCCAGCAGCTTAGGCGTCGGGTCCCACAATCAGCCCCAGCATTTT. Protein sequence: CASSLGVGSHNQPQHF.